The 30 T cell receptor beta chains given below trace back to one sample, sequenced in a study of cytomegalovirus exposure and HLA in healthy donors (dated by TCRdb to about 2017). Receptor libraries were prepared by the immunoSEQ multiplex PCR assay. For the multiplex PCR, a mixture combining 60 forward primers for TCR Vbeta segments and 13 reverse primers for TCR Jbeta segments was used. TCRdb carries this immuneACCESS record with in-frame sequences only. Its versions omit some clonotypes, under half of them owing to an unresolved V gene in the studies checked, with the rest unexplained. The sample table lists around 98,000 clones, roughly two thirds of them with a count of one. Roughly 1.2% of the sample is in the top ten clones. What was sequenced was PBMCs. The receptors originated from a female donor in good health and CMV-seronegative.

The chain has TRBV7-3 and TRBJ2-1; tentative D call: TRBD2 (5 bases). This CDR3 is 15 amino acids long. Germline V gene sequence: CDR1 SGHTA, CDR2 FQGTGA. The V end lost 0 bases, the J end lost 0 bases, and 6 bases lay between the germline ends. CDR3 in amino acids: CASSLTGSSYNEQFF. CDR3 DNA sequence: TGTGCCAGCAGCTTAACTGGGAGCTCCTACAATGAGCAGTTCTTC.

This clone was found a few times. V is TRBV6-4 and J is TRBJ1-2, with no clear D. Trimming cost V 3 bases and J 8 bases, with 10 bases left between them. The germline V gene has CDR1 MRHNA and CDR2 SNTAGT. The CDR3 runs 12 residues. This CDR3 is CASSEEGGGYTF. The DNA for the CDR3 is TGTGCCAGCAGTGAAGAGGGCGGGGGCTACACCTTC.

The CDR3 nucleotides are TGTGCCAGCAGCTTAGTTGAGACAGGGGAATCACCCCTCCACTTT. Amino acid sequence: CASSLVETGESPLHF. The V gene is TRBV7-8, the J gene TRBJ1-6, with 8 bases matching TRBD1. V shed 1 base, J shed 10 bases, and the junction held 6 bases outside the gene matches. CDR1 and CDR2 from the germline V gene are SGHVS and FQNEAQ. This CDR3 region has 15 residues.

This sequence joins TRBV7-9 and TRBJ1-2; possibly TRBD1 for D (5 bases). The germline V gene encodes CDR1 SEHNR and CDR2 FQNEAQ (reference sequence). The CDR3 totals 14 residues. Between the trimmed V and J ends, which lost 6 bases and 4 bases, there was a span of 15 bases. The CDR3 DNA follows: TGTGCCAGCAGTTCCTCCACGACAGCCTATGGCTACACCTTC. Protein sequence: CASSSSTTAYGYTF. Supplemented by reference TRBV7-9 and TRBJ1-2, the full variable domain reads DTGVSQNPRHKITKRGQNVTFRCDPISEHNRLYWYRQTLGQGPEFLTYFQNEAQLEKSRLLSDRFSAERPKGSFSTLEIQRTEQGDSAMYLCASSSSTTAYGYTFGSGTRLTVV.

This sequence joins TRBV5-1 and TRBJ2-1; 8 bases are shared with TRBD1. The V and J ends lost 2 bases and 8 bases, in that order; junction bases with no gene match: 6. The CDR3 runs 14 residues. Germline V CDR1 and CDR2: SGHRS, YFSETQ. CDR3 loop: CASSLGQGVDEQFF. The CDR3 DNA reads as TGCGCCAGCAGCTTAGGACAGGGTGTGGATGAGCAGTTCTTC.

The gene calls are TRBV7-8 and TRBJ1-5, with 8 bases identical to TRBD1. This CDR3 is 15 amino acids long. Germline V gene lookup returns CDR1 SGHVS and CDR2 FQNEAQ. Trimming cost V 1 base and J 9 bases; bases outside gene matches: 8. The CDR3 DNA reads TGTGCCAGCAGCTTAGGATTAGACAGGGGTCGGCCCCAGCATTTT. This gives the protein CASSLGLDRGRPQHF.

The table lists this clone with a count of one. The J gene is TRBJ2-1, the V gene TRBV5-4, with 9 bases aligning to TRBD2. This CDR3 has 16 residues. Germline V gene lookup returns CDR1 SGHNT and CDR2 YYREEE (reference sequence). The J segment lost 5 bases and the V segment lost 0 bases, leaving 6 bases of the junction unmatched. The CDR3 sequence: CASSLGGASGDNEQFF. Written as DNA, the CDR3 is TGTGCCAGCAGCTTGGGAGGGGCTAGCGGGGACAATGAGCAGTTCTTC.

There are a few counts of this clone. In DNA form, the CDR3 reads TGTGCCAGCGGGAGGGGGGGGAAACTGTTTTTT. Translation: CASGRGGKLFF. This chain connects TRBV27 to TRBJ1-4, with D perhaps matching TRBD1 (6 bases). V lost 8 bases and J lost 11, with 12 bases in between. Germline V gene data show CDR1 as MNHEY and CDR2 as SMNVEV (reference sequence). The CDR3 is 11 residues long.

The chain employs TRBV6-4 and TRBJ2-1; the match to TRBD2 covers 10 bases. This CDR3 comprises 15 residues. V was clipped by 6 bases and J by 6 bases; unmatched bases: 8. Germline V CDR1 and CDR2: MRHNA, SNTAGT. Here the CDR3 DNA reads TGTGCCAGCAGCCCCAGCGGGAGGGCCTCCAATGAGCAGTTCTTC. This encodes CASSPSGRASNEQFF.

The J gene is TRBJ2-4, the V gene TRBV10-3, with a tentative D call TRBD2 (5 bases). The CDR3 length is 12 residues. The germline V and J ends were trimmed by 8 bases and 4 bases, with 9 bases remaining between them. CDR1 is ENHRY and CDR2 is SYGVKD in the germline V gene. CDR3 loop: CAIGEMKNIQYF. The DNA of the CDR3 is TGTGCCATCGGGGAGATGAAAAACATTCAGTACTTC.

For the CDR3, the DNA is TGTGCCAGCAGCGAACAGGGTCGGACCGGGGAGCTGTTTTTT. Encoded protein: CASSEQGRTGELFF. The chain combines TRBV5-6 with TRBJ2-2; possible D gene TRBD1, 6 bases. CDR1 and CDR2 (germline): SGHDT, YYEEEE. This CDR3 is 14 amino acids long. Trimming stripped 4 bases from V and 5 bases from J, with 12 bases between.

This clone appeared a single time. The chain recombines TRBV6-1 with TRBJ1-1; tentative D call: TRBD1 (5 bases). Trimming cost V 2 bases and J 4 bases, with 14 bases left between them. This CDR3 spans 15 amino acids. Per the germline V gene, CDR1 is MNHNS and CDR2 is SASEGT. CDR3 amino acids: CASSETGDGATEAFF. The DNA of the CDR3 is TGTGCCAGCAGTGAAACGGGGGACGGGGCCACTGAAGCTTTCTTT.

The rearrangement joins TRBV6-1 to TRBJ1-1; no firm D call. Trimming pared 1 base from V and 4 bases from J, leaving 13 bases between. This CDR3 contains 15 residues. The germline V gene has CDR1 MNHNS and CDR2 SASEGT. The CDR3 region is CASSEGHSGGTEAFF. As DNA, the CDR3 is TGTGCCAGCAGTGAAGGACACTCCGGAGGCACTGAAGCTTTCTTT.

The V and J genes are TRBV30 and TRBJ2-6, with D possibly being TRBD1 (5 bases). With 8 bases removed from V and 6 bases from J, the gap between germline ends came to 14 bases. The CDR3 consists of 13 residues. Germline values: CDR1 GTSNPN, CDR2 SVGIG (reference sequence). The CDR3 DNA follows: TGTGCCCACCATCAGGGTTCGGCCAACGTCCTGACTTTC. This sequence encodes CAHHQGSANVLTF. Full variable domain (rest looked up from reference TRBV30 and TRBJ2-6): SQTIHQWPATLVQPVGSPLSLECTVEGTSNPNLYWYRQAAGRGLQLLFYSVGIGQISSEVPQNLSASRPQDRQFILSSKKLLLSDSGFYLCAHHQGSANVLTFGAGSRLTVL.

V and J are TRBV19 and TRBJ2-7, with TRBD1 identical over 9 bases. J lost 7 bases, V lost 8 bases, and 9 bases had no gene match. The CDR3 is made up of 13 amino acids. Germline-derived CDR1 and CDR2 are LNHDA and SQIVND (reference sequence). CDR3 in amino acids: CASWTGDVPEQYF. The CDR3 nucleotides read TGTGCCAGTTGGACAGGGGACGTCCCTGAGCAGTACTTC.

J is TRBJ2-3 and V is TRBV27; 8 bases fit TRBD2. Looked up from germline, CDR1 is MNHEY and CDR2 is SMNVEV (reference sequence). V trimming: 3 bases; J trimming: 0 bases; junction bases outside the gene matches: 5. There are 16 residues in the CDR3. CDR3: CASSFFSGTSTDTQYF. In DNA form, the CDR3 reads TGTGCCAGCAGTTTTTTTAGCGGGACCAGCACAGATACGCAGTATTTT.

The CDR3, as DNA: TGTGCCAGCGCTGACAGCTATGGCTACACCTTC. Its protein is CASADSYGYTF. V is TRBV7-8 and J is TRBJ1-2; D is possibly TRBD1 (5 bases). The germline V gene encodes CDR1 SGHVS and CDR2 FQNEAQ. The CDR3 has 11 residues. V was shortened by 8 bases and J by 4 bases, with 8 bases between the two germline ends.

The chain uses TRBV6-6 and TRBJ1-1; the match to TRBD1 covers 8 bases. This CDR3 is built from 14 residues. The V gene end was trimmed by 6 bases and the J gene end by 1 base; junction bases not matched to a gene: 4. Germline lookup yields CDR1 MNHNY and CDR2 SVGAGI (reference sequence). CDR3 protein: CASSTGQANTEAFF. The CDR3 DNA reads as TGTGCCAGCAGCACGGGACAGGCGAACACTGAAGCTTTCTTT.

This clone turned up a few times. J is TRBJ2-5 and V is TRBV7-9; 8 positions match TRBD2. The CDR3 runs to 15 residues. CDR1 SEHNR and CDR2 FQNEAQ come from the germline V gene (reference sequence). Trimming cost V 3 bases and J 4 bases; bases outside gene matches: 7. The CDR3 protein is CASSFGIAGPETQYF. The CDR3 bases are TGTGCCAGCAGCTTTGGGATAGCGGGGCCAGAGACCCAGTACTTC.

The V call is TRBV7-9, the J call TRBJ2-7, with D perhaps TRBD1 (5 bases). V was pared by 2 bases and J by 5 bases, with 13 bases between. The CDR3 covers 14 residues. The germline CDR1 and CDR2 sequences are SEHNR and FQNEAQ (reference sequence). The DNA for the CDR3 is TGTGCCAGCAGCTTAAGTCCCTCACAGGACGAGCAGTACTTC. Encoded protein: CASSLSPSQDEQYF.

The J gene is TRBJ2-1, the V gene TRBV7-9, with D perhaps TRBD2 (6 bases). From germline, CDR1 is SEHNR and CDR2 FQNEAQ (reference sequence). Trimming pared 1 base from V and 0 bases from J, leaving 7 bases between. There are 15 residues in the CDR3. The CDR3 bases are TGTGCCAGCAGCTTAGGCGGGGCCTCCTACAATGAGCAGTTCTTC. Translation: CASSLGGASYNEQFF.

The V call is TRBV28, the J call TRBJ2-7; D perhaps matches TRBD2 (6 bases). Trimming removed 7 bases from V and 3 bases from J, with 16 bases in between. The CDR3 sequence is 14 residues long. Looked up from germline, CDR1 is MDHEN and CDR2 is SYDVKM. For the CDR3, the DNA is TGTGCCAGCAAGGAGCGGGCCACCATCTACGAGCAGTACTTC. This sequence encodes CASKERATIYEQYF. Drawing the rest from reference TRBV28 and TRBJ2-7, the complete variable domain is DVKVTQSSRYLVKRTGEKVFLECVQDMDHENMFWYRQDPGLGLRLIYFSYDVKMKEKGDIPEGYSVSREKKERFSLILESASTNQTSMYLCASKERATIYEQYFGPGTRLTVT.

The genes are TRBV28 and TRBJ2-3; TRBD2 matches 8 bases. The CDR3 contains 16 residues. Germline lookup yields CDR1 MDHEN and CDR2 SYDVKM. V was pared by 6 bases and J by 0 bases, with 8 bases of the junction left unmatched. CDR3 DNA sequence: TGTGCCAGCAGCGCGGTGCGGGGGGCCAGCACAGATACGCAGTATTTT. As protein: CASSAVRGASTDTQYF.

The rearrangement uses TRBV4-2 and TRBJ2-3; 14 positions agree with TRBD2. The J segment lost 7 bases and the V segment lost 0 bases, leaving 12 bases of the junction unmatched. Germline V gene data show CDR1 as LGHNA and CDR2 as YNFKEQ. The CDR3 covers 19 residues. The CDR3 region is CASSQEGPGTSGRGNTQYF. The CDR3 DNA reads as TGTGCCAGCAGCCAAGAAGGCCCCGGGACTAGCGGGAGAGGGAATACGCAGTATTTT.

The CDR3 DNA sequence: TGTGCCAGCAGCTTGGTGATTAGCGGGGGGGCCTTCACAGATACGCAGTATTTT. The encoded protein is CASSLVISGGAFTDTQYF. The V call is TRBV5-4, the J call TRBJ2-3; 11 positions agree with TRBD2. CDR1 is SGHNT and CDR2 is YYREEE in the germline V gene (reference sequence). Trimming took 0 bases from V and 2 from J; bases not matched to a gene: 8. The CDR3 is 18 amino acids.

This clone was counted only a few times. V usage is TRBV7-3 and J usage is TRBJ2-3; 8 bases align to TRBD1. V shed 3 bases, J shed 1 base, and the junction held 9 bases outside the gene matches. This CDR3 is 17 amino acids long. In germline, CDR1 is SGHTA, CDR2 FQGTGA. For the CDR3, the DNA is TGTGCCAGCAGCTTGGGGCGACAGGGGTCAGGCACAGATACGCAGTATTTT. This gives the protein CASSLGRQGSGTDTQYF.

The chain employs TRBV30 and TRBJ2-2, with 14 bases aligning to TRBD2. The V and J ends lost 7 bases and 4 bases, in that order; junction bases with no gene match: 8. Per germline, CDR1 GTSNPN and CDR2 SVGIG (reference sequence). The CDR3 consists of 16 residues. CDR3 residues: CAFEGLAGVGTGELFF. DNA for the CDR3: TGTGCCTTTGAGGGACTAGCGGGGGTAGGCACCGGGGAGCTGTTTTTT.

The V gene is TRBV6-5, the J gene TRBJ2-3; TRBD1 agrees at 7 bases. The CDR3 totals 15 residues. CDR1 and CDR2 (germline): MNHEY, SVGAGI. V shed 0 bases, J shed 4 bases, and the junction held 4 bases outside the gene matches. The CDR3 region has the DNA TGTGCCAGCAGTTACTCGAGCAGGGGGTCAGATACGCAGTATTTT. It yields the protein CASSYSSRGSDTQYF.

The chain combines TRBV6-1 with TRBJ2-3; 8 bases match TRBD1. Germline V CDR1 and CDR2: MNHNS, SASEGT. V shed 1 base, J shed 6 bases, and the junction held 6 bases outside the gene matches. The CDR3 totals 15 residues. The CDR3 coding sequence is TGTGCCAGCAGTGAAGTACGCAGGGGGCAGGATACGCAGTATTTT. Protein product: CASSEVRRGQDTQYF.

The chain couples TRBV9 to TRBJ2-7; TRBD2 matches at 8 bases. The V gene's germline CDR1 is SGDLS and CDR2 YYNGEE. V shed 0 bases and J 6 bases; nucleotides not matched to a gene: 8. The CDR3 runs to 15 residues. CDR3 coding DNA: TGTGCCAGCAGCGTAGGCGACGTCGGGGGGGGCGAGCAGTACTTC. This sequence encodes CASSVGDVGGGEQYF. Complete variable domain (other parts from reference TRBV9 and TRBJ2-7): DSGVTQTPKHLITATGQRVTLRCSPRSGDLSVYWYQQSLDQGLQFLIQYYNGEERAKGNILERFSAQQFPDLHSELNLSSLELGDSALYFCASSVGDVGGGEQYFGPGTRLTVT.